This T cell receptor beta chain was identified during a study of blood T cell repertoires in COVID-19. Study-level information: The United States, Italy and Spain provided the acute and convalescent COVID-19 samples.

Germline V lookup: CDR1 MNHNS, CDR2 SASEGT. There are 16 residues in the CDR3. The V and J ends lost 1 base and 0 bases respectively, with 9 bases between them. Here immunoSEQ multiplex PCR was the method, and the copy in TCRdb shows in-frame clones only, minus some. The sample gives 350,000 to 450,000 clones, 80% to 90% of which show up once; 1.9% is in the top ten. Adults between roughly 18 and 90 years of age took part from under 25 US areas. The specimen sequenced was PBMCs or T cells enriched from blood (not recorded which). V usage is TRBV6-1 and J usage is TRBJ2-2; a weak D match, TRBD1 (6 bases). The sequence came from a man aged 40-49 years in a cohort exposed to, infected with or recovered from COVID-19 (not recorded which). The CDR3 DNA reads TGTGCCAGCAGTGAAGTGTGGGGGCCGAACACCGGGGAGCTGTTTTTT. Protein product: CASSEVWGPNTGELFF.